Listed here are 27 T cell receptor beta chains from one sample, sequenced in a study of T cells in Graves' hyperthyroidism and ophthalmopathy. Amplification targeted TCR beta CDR3 regions from RNA transcripts. First-round RT-PCR of the TCR CDR3 relied on the HTBI primer set. TCRdb passed the multiplex PCR reads through MiXCR, listing each CDR3 protein once. The sample records fewer than 650,000 distinct CDR3 sequences, 14% being singletons. Sequencing was performed on blood. These receptors all stem from a woman between 35 and 50 years old with Graves' hyperthyroidism.

For this clonotype: Since a much larger clone is just one base distant, this may be a read error. This chain joins TRBV2 and TRBJ1-5; D not resolved. Germline V gene sequence: CDR1 SNHLY, CDR2 FYNNEI. The CDR3 consists of 16 residues. In DNA, the CDR3 is TGTTCCAGCAGACCCACTGCCGGCGGAGGGTATCAGCCCCAGCATTTT. This codes for CSSRPTAGGGYQPQHF.

This clonotype was seen more than once but under ten times. This chain joins TRBV5-1 and TRBJ2-1, with D tentatively TRBD2 (6 bases). Germline CDR1 is SGHRS and CDR2 is YFSETQ. The CDR3 length is 15 residues. V was clipped by 2 bases and J by 6 bases, with 15 bases between them. The CDR3 region has the DNA TGCGCCAGCAGCTTAGAAGAGGGAGGTCGCAATGAGCAGTTCTTC. It specifies CASSLEEGGRNEQFF.

This clonotype has at least ten counts. The rearrangement links TRBV7-9 to TRBJ2-7, with no clear D. The germline V gene encodes CDR1 SEHNR and CDR2 FQNEAQ (reference sequence). The CDR3 has 14 amino acids. Deletions cut 0 bases from V and 3 bases from J, with 9 bases between. In nucleotides, the CDR3 is TGTGCCAGCAGCTTAGCTCCGTCTGACTACGAGCAGTACTTC. This encodes CASSLAPSDYEQYF. The variable domain in full, with the rest retrieved from reference TRBV7-9 and TRBJ2-7, is DTGVSQNPRHKITKRGQNVTFRCDPISEHNRLYWYRQTLGQGPEFLTYFQNEAQLEKSRLLSDRFSAERPKGSFSTLEIQRTEQGDSAMYLCASSLAPSDYEQYFGPGTRLTVT.

This clonotype showed up many times. The chain combines TRBV20-1 with TRBJ2-1, with TRBD1 matching over 9 bases. Germline CDR1 DFQATT, CDR2 SNEGSKA (reference sequence). CDR3 length: 14 amino acids. After removal of 6 bases from V and 1 base from J, the junction contained 4 bases not matched to a gene. This CDR3 reads CSAKGTGSYNEQFF. Here the CDR3 DNA reads TGCAGTGCAAAGGGGACAGGGTCCTACAATGAGCAGTTCTTC.

This clonotype was detected a few times. This chain uses TRBV19 with TRBJ1-5, with D possibly being TRBD1 (6 bases). CDR3 length equals 17 residues. V gave up 4 bases and J gave up 0 bases, with 16 bases separating them. In germline, CDR1 is LNHDA, CDR2 SQIVND (reference sequence). CDR3 residues: CASSKQTGQFSNQPQHF. CDR3 in DNA: TGTGCCAGTAGTAAGCAGACAGGACAATTTAGCAATCAGCCCCAGCATTTT.

This clonotype was detected many times. The chain is built from TRBV3-1 and TRBJ1-1, with unresolved D. Deletions cut 0 bases from V and 7 bases from J, with 15 bases between. This CDR3 has 15 amino acids. Germline V lookup: CDR1 LGHDT, CDR2 YNNKEL (reference sequence). The CDR3 region has the DNA TGTGCCAGCAGCCAAGATCGTGGCAAACTAAGTGAAGCTTTCTTT. Protein sequence: CASSQDRGKLSEAFF.

This clonotype has ten or more counts. The rearrangement links TRBV7-2 to TRBJ2-5; 9 nucleotides line up with TRBD1. The CDR3 runs to 15 residues. The V segment lost 5 bases and the J segment 5 bases; nucleotides outside the gene matches: 9. Per the germline V gene, CDR1 is SGHTA and CDR2 is FQGNSA. The CDR3 spells CASSGGTGRVETQYF. CDR3 nucleotides: TGTGCCAGCAGCGGAGGGACAGGGAGGGTGGAGACCCAGTACTTC. The full variable domain, its missing parts supplied by reference TRBV7-2 and TRBJ2-5, is GAGVSQSPSNKVTEKGKDVELRCDPISGHTALYWYRQSLGQGLEFLIYFQGNSAPDKSGLPSDRFSAERTGGSVSTLTIQRTQQEDSAVYLCASSGGTGRVETQYFGPGTRLLVL.

J is TRBJ2-1 and V is TRBV12-3 or TRBV12-4, with D perhaps given as TRBD1 or TRBD2 (5 bases each). The CDR3 consists of 14 residues. The germline V and J ends were trimmed by 6 bases and 7 bases, with 16 bases remaining between them. In DNA form, the CDR3 reads TGTGCCAGCAGCCCCCTCGGGTGGGGGAATGAGCAGTTCTTC. Translation gives CASSPLGWGNEQFF.

This clonotype was seen many times. V and J are TRBV11-2 and TRBJ2-3; D may be TRBD1 or TRBD2 (5 bases each). V was pared by 1 base and J by 2 bases, with 10 bases between. The CDR3 has 15 amino acids. Looked up from germline, CDR1 is SGHAT and CDR2 is FQNNGV. CDR3 in DNA: TGTGCCAGCAGCTTAGGAGGGGAGTCCACAGATACGCAGTATTTT. Protein product: CASSLGGESTDTQYF.

This clonotype was seen only a few times. This chain joins TRBV10-3 and TRBJ2-7; D is perhaps TRBD2 (5 bases). This CDR3 region has 13 residues. V was shortened by 0 bases and J by 7 bases, with 10 bases between the two germline ends. From germline, CDR1 is ENHRY and CDR2 SYGVKD. The CDR3: CAISESASGEQYF. DNA for the CDR3: TGTGCCATCAGTGAGTCGGCTTCGGGGGAGCAGTACTTC.

The V call is TRBV20-1, the J call TRBJ1-1; 7 nucleotides agree with TRBD1. This CDR3 comprises 13 residues. The germline CDR1 and CDR2 sequences are DFQATT and SNEGSKA (reference sequence). V dropped 6 bases and J dropped 2; count of bases not matched to a gene: 6. The CDR3 loop is CSAPTGFNTEAFF. CDR3 coding DNA: TGCAGTGCCCCGACAGGGTTCAACACTGAAGCTTTCTTT.

This clonotype showed up many times. The gene calls are TRBV5-1 and TRBJ2-7, with TRBD2 matching over 9 bases. CDR1 and CDR2 from the germline V gene are SGHRS and YFSETQ. V was pared by 4 bases and J by 6 bases, with 11 bases of the junction left unmatched. The CDR3 is made up of 15 amino acids. In DNA, the CDR3 is TGCGCCAGCAGCCCTCTAGCGGGAAAAGTCGGCGAGCAGTACTTC. Its protein is CASSPLAGKVGEQYF.

The table lists this clonotype with a few counts. The chain uses TRBV30 and TRBJ1-3; D ambiguous. CDR1 is GTSNPN and CDR2 is SVGIG in the germline V gene (reference sequence). The CDR3 runs to 14 residues. The ends were cut back, 3 bases at V and 1 base at J, with 10 bases in the middle. CDR3 sequence: CAWRPGASGNTIYF. In nucleotides, the CDR3 is TGTGCCTGGAGGCCCGGTGCGTCTGGAAACACCATATATTTT.

The rearrangement uses TRBV6-1 and TRBJ1-6; D not resolved. The CDR3 loop spans 14 amino acids. In germline, CDR1 is MNHNS, CDR2 SASEGT. Between the trimmed V and J ends, which lost 7 bases and 5 bases, there was a span of 12 bases. The CDR3 DNA reads TGTGCCAGCAATGTGGGCTCAAATAATTCACCCCTCCACTTT. It translates to CASNVGSNNSPLHF.

This clonotype was found many times. V gene TRBV12-5 combines with J gene TRBJ2-2, with 7 positions matching TRBD1. CDR1 and CDR2 (germline): LGHNT, FRNRAP. V was pared by 2 bases and J by 4 bases, with 7 bases of the junction left unmatched. The CDR3 is 16 amino acids. The chain's CDR3 is CASGLPRDRLTGELFF. The CDR3 coding sequence is TGTGCTAGTGGTTTGCCCCGGGACAGACTCACCGGGGAGCTGTTTTTT.

This chain links TRBV3-1 with TRBJ2-7, with D possibly being TRBD1 (6 bases). The CDR3 sequence is 12 residues long. Trimming stripped 8 bases from V and 2 bases from J, with 10 bases between. Germline V gene lookup returns CDR1 LGHDT and CDR2 YNNKEL (reference sequence). The CDR3 DNA reads as TGTGCCAGCGGGGGCTTTCCCTACGAGCAGTACTTC. Its protein product is CASGGFPYEQYF.

The rearrangement uses TRBV6-1 and TRBJ1-2, with D possibly being TRBD1 (6 bases). The ends were cut back, 5 bases at V and 0 bases at J, with 16 bases in the middle. CDR3 size: 16 residues. CDR1 and CDR2 (germline): MNHNS, SASEGT. The CDR3 reads CASSYDRSGTNYGYTF. The CDR3 nucleotides read TGTGCCAGCAGTTATGACAGGTCGGGAACTAACTATGGCTACACCTTC.

V usage is TRBV7-2 and J usage is TRBJ2-1; 10 bases agree with TRBD2. This CDR3 has 16 residues. CDR1 is SGHTA, CDR2 FQGNSA, per germline. The J segment lost 1 base and the V segment lost 4 bases, leaving 4 bases of the junction unmatched. The CDR3 DNA follows: TGTGCCAGCAGCTCCTATAGCGGGGGGTCCTACAATGAGCAGTTCTTC. Protein: CASSSYSGGSYNEQFF.

This clonotype appeared many times. The chain employs TRBV15 and TRBJ1-1; TRBD1 is a possible D gene (5 bases). V lost 3 bases and J lost 10, with 24 bases in between. This CDR3 has 16 residues. The germline V gene has CDR1 LNHNV and CDR2 YYDKDF (reference sequence). This CDR3 is CATSRNIGDRAFRAFF. CDR3 DNA: TGTGCCACCAGCAGGAACATCGGGGACCGGGCCTTTCGAGCTTTCTTT. The whole variable domain, filled in from reference TRBV15 and TRBJ1-1, reads DAMVIQNPRYQVTQFGKPVTLSCSQTLNHNVMYWYQQKSSQAPKLLFHYYDKDFNNEADTPDNFQSRRPNTSFCFLDIRSPGLGDTAMYLCATSRNIGDRAFRAFFGQGTRLTVV.

This clonotype occurred many times. The rearrangement joins TRBV5-1 to TRBJ2-7; TRBD2 agrees at 14 bases. J lost 4 bases, V lost 3 bases, and 3 bases had no gene match. Looked up from germline, CDR1 is SGHRS and CDR2 is YFSETQ. This CDR3 is built from 15 residues. CDR3 DNA: TGCGCCAGCAGCTGGGGGACTAGCGGGAGATACGAGCAGTACTTC. This encodes CASSWGTSGRYEQYF.

The rearrangement uses TRBV11-2 and TRBJ2-7, with TRBD1 as a possible D gene (5 bases). V was cut by 2 bases and J by 2 bases, with 13 bases left in between. The CDR3 loop spans 15 amino acids. The germline V gene encodes CDR1 SGHAT and CDR2 FQNNGV. Here the CDR3 reads CASSLFGAGTYEQYF. The CDR3 bases are TGTGCCAGCAGCTTATTTGGGGCTGGAACCTACGAGCAGTACTTC.

This clonotype was seen at least ten times. This sequence joins TRBV2 and TRBJ1-4; D perhaps matches TRBD1 (5 bases). The germline CDR1 and CDR2 sequences are SNHLY and FYNNEI. There are 13 residues in the CDR3. V gave up 7 bases and J gave up 8 bases, with 14 bases separating them. The CDR3 loop is CASTGTGGEKLFF. In DNA, the CDR3 is TGTGCCAGCACCGGGACTGGGGGAGAAAAACTGTTTTTT.

This clonotype was picked up many times. The chain is built from TRBV28 and TRBJ2-7; D is tentatively TRBD1 or TRBD2 (5 bases each). The ends were cut back, 7 bases at V and 2 bases at J, with 24 bases in the middle. This CDR3 spans 17 amino acids. Germline V CDR1 and CDR2: MDHEN, SYDVKM. The CDR3 nucleotides read TGTGCCAGCATCCCACCACGAGGGCAGGGTCTCGCCTACGAGCAGTACTTC. This gives the protein CASIPPRGQGLAYEQYF.

This clonotype occurred a few times. J is TRBJ2-1 and V is TRBV25-1; TRBD2 aligns across 9 bases. The V segment lost 3 bases and the J segment 8 bases; nucleotides outside the gene matches: 8. CDR1 and CDR2 (germline): MGHDK, SYGVNS. CDR3 length equals 15 residues. The CDR3 nucleotides read TGTGCCAGCAGTGAGGCAGCGGGAGGCCTCGATGAGCAGTTCTTC. Translated: CASSEAAGGLDEQFF.

This clonotype was detected ten times or more. The CDR3 DNA sequence: TGTGCCAGCAGCCAATTCGGGGGGAATAATGAGCAGTTCTTC. This translates into CASSQFGGNNEQFF. V is TRBV3-1 and J is TRBJ2-1; the match to TRBD2 covers 7 bases. Germline lookup yields CDR1 LGHDT and CDR2 YNNKEL (reference sequence). V lost 2 bases, J lost 7 bases, and 5 bases stayed unmatched. The CDR3 totals 14 residues.

This clonotype was observed a handful of times. V usage is TRBV12-3 or TRBV12-4 and J usage is TRBJ2-1; 7 bases map to TRBD1. The CDR3 is 16 residues long. Trimming at V came to 5 bases and at J to 2 bases, leaving 9 bases not matched to a gene. The CDR3 bases are TGTGCCAGCAGTCCCCCCCGGGACAGTACCTACAATGAGCAGTTCTTC. This translates into CASSPPRDSTYNEQFF.

The chain is built from TRBV7-2 and TRBJ2-7; 9 bases match TRBD1. This CDR3 spans 16 amino acids. Germline trimming cut 5 bases from V and 2 bases from J; bases unmatched to any gene: 10. Germline V lookup: CDR1 SGHTA, CDR2 FQGNSA. The DNA of the CDR3 is TGTGCCAGCAGCCCCCAAGCGGGACAGGGTCCCTACGAGCAGTACTTC. This codes for CASSPQAGQGPYEQYF.